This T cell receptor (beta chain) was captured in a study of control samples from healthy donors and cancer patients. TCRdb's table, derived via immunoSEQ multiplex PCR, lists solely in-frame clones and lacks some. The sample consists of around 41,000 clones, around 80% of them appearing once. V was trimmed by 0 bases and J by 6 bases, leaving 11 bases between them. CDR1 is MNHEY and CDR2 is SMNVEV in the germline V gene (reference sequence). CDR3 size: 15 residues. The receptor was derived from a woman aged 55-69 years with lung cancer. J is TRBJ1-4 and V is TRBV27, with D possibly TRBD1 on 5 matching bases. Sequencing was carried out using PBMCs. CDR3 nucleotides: TGTGCCAGCAGTTTATCGATGGGCAGGGATGAAAAACTGTTTTTT. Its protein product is CASSLSMGRDEKLFF. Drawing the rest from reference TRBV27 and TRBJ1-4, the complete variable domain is EAQVTQNPRYLITVTGKKLTVTCSQNMNHEYMSWYRQDPGLGLRQIYYSMNVEVTDKGDVPEGYKVSRKEKRNFPLILESPSPNQTSLYFCASSLSMGRDEKLFFGSGTQLSVL.